This T cell receptor (beta chain) was observed in a study of human T cells and chemical hapten exposure. TCRdb re-derived calls from the RACE reads in MiXCR, one entry per CDR3 protein. This repertoire shows about 180,000 distinct CDR3 sequences, about 31% found once; its top ten account for less than 3%. Time point meaning: pre-sensitization, week 0. Treatment meaning: therapeutic diphenylcyclopropenone sensitization with weekly scalp DPC. The ends lost 4 bases at V and 6 bases at J; junction bases unmatched: 4. Germline-derived CDR1 and CDR2 are SGHTA and FQGNSA. CDR3 length: 15 amino acids. The sequences come from whole blood, collected in connection with sensitization to the hapten diphenylcyclopropenone (DPC). The TCR sequence derives from a woman in her thirties with alopecia areata. Some clones in this sample may be carry-over from other donors' samples. The chain is built from TRBV7-2 and TRBJ2-2; 11 bases fit TRBD1. The CDR3 coding sequence is TGTGCCAGCAGCTACAAGGGACAGGGGGCCGGGGAGCTGTTTTTT. It encodes CASSYKGQGAGELFF. Variable domain in full (rest from reference TRBV7-2 and TRBJ2-2): GAGVSQSPSNKVTEKGKDVELRCDPISGHTALYWYRQSLGQGLEFLIYFQGNSAPDKSGLPSDRFSAERTGGSVSTLTIQRTQQEDSAVYLCASSYKGQGAGELFFGEGSRLTVL.